The T cell receptor (beta chain) under discussion was sequenced for a study of shared clonotypes between healthy human individuals. Study summary: Three CD4 naive, three CD4 memory, two CD8 naive and one CD8 memory plate were used per donor.

CD8 cells classed as naive were CD45RO-negative and positively selected for CCR7, excluding terminally differentiated effector memory CD45RA+ cells. This clone was seen only a few times. The protocol was immunoSEQ multiplex PCR, while the TCRdb copy is restricted to in-frame clones and leaves out a portion. This table has 560,000 or so clones, 95% to 96% appearing once. Trimming shortened V by 8 bases and J by 3 bases, and 8 bases separated the two germline ends. The germline CDR1 and CDR2 sequences are SEHNR and FQNEAQ (reference sequence). The CDR3 loop spans 12 amino acids. This sequence originates from a woman in her 30s in good health. The sequenced material came from naive CD8+ T cells sorted from blood. The rearrangement links TRBV7-9 to TRBJ1-5; D unclear. The CDR3 DNA reads TGTGCCAGCGGGAATCTCAATCAGCCCCAGCATTTT. As protein: CASGNLNQPQHF.